Each of the 27 T cell receptor beta chains below was sequenced from the same sample in a study of blood T cell repertoires in COVID-19 (TCRdb year 2020). Libraries came from the immunoSEQ multiplex PCR assay. Drawn from immuneACCESS, this table holds only the in-frame rearrangements with V and J called that TCRdb kept. Clones are partly lost; checked studies trace under half to an unresolved V gene and leave the rest unexplained. For this sample the table gives 70,000 to 100,000 clones, of which roughly four fifths were detected only once. About 7% of the sample goes to the ten largest clones. Specimen: peripheral blood. The origin of the receptors is a man between 50 and 59 years old with active or convalescent COVID-19.

DNA for the CDR3: TGTGCCAGCAGCGGGCGACTAGCGGGGGGGTCGAACACCGGGGAGCTGTTTTTT. The encoded protein is CASSGRLAGGSNTGELFF. This sequence joins TRBV9 and TRBJ2-2, with 14 bases aligning to TRBD2. This CDR3 spans 18 amino acids. The J segment lost 0 bases and the V segment lost 3 bases, leaving 4 bases of the junction unmatched. Germline lookup yields CDR1 SGDLS and CDR2 YYNGEE. Full variable domain (missing parts from reference TRBV9 and TRBJ2-2): DSGVTQTPKHLITATGQRVTLRCSPRSGDLSVYWYQQSLDQGLQFLIQYYNGEERAKGNILERFSAQQFPDLHSELNLSSLELGDSALYFCASSGRLAGGSNTGELFFGEGSRLTVL.

V usage is TRBV10-1 and J usage is TRBJ2-5, with D possibly matching TRBD1 (6 bases). The CDR3 has 14 amino acids. Trimming cost V 3 bases and J 5 bases, with 13 bases left between them. CDR1 WNHNN and CDR2 SYGVQD come from the germline V gene (reference sequence). CDR3 amino acids: CASSDVQGRETQYF. Here the CDR3 DNA reads TGCGCCAGCAGTGACGTTCAGGGGCGTGAGACCCAGTACTTC.

The chain recombines TRBV10-1 with TRBJ2-3, with D uncertain. The germline V gene encodes CDR1 WNHNN and CDR2 SYGVQD (reference sequence). V was shortened by 2 bases and J by 5 bases, with 11 bases between the two germline ends. The CDR3 spans 14 residues. The CDR3 bases are TGCGCCAGCAGTGAGGGCACCAGGCAAGATACGCAGTATTTT. Its translation is CASSEGTRQDTQYF.

The gene calls are TRBV7-8 and TRBJ1-3; 8 bases align to TRBD1. The trim removed 2 bases at V and 0 bases at J, leaving 15 bases unmatched. The CDR3 covers 20 residues. Germline V gives CDR1 SGHVS, CDR2 FQNEAQ. CDR3 loop: CASSLLGLAGQGYSGNTIYF. The CDR3 DNA is TGTGCCAGCAGCTTATTAGGGCTCGCAGGACAGGGTTACTCTGGAAACACCATATATTTT.

This sequence joins TRBV25-1 and TRBJ1-5; TRBD1 agrees at 7 bases. Germline CDR1 MGHDK, CDR2 SYGVNS. J lost 3 bases, V lost 3 bases, and 2 bases had no gene match. There are 14 residues in the CDR3. CDR3 in amino acids: CASSETGFNQPQHF. CDR3 coding DNA: TGTGCCAGCAGTGAGACAGGGTTCAATCAGCCCCAGCATTTT.

This chain uses TRBV2 with TRBJ2-7; 12 bases line up with TRBD1. From germline, CDR1 is SNHLY and CDR2 FYNNEI. V shed 6 bases, J shed 5 bases, and the junction held 2 bases outside the gene matches. This CDR3 comprises 13 residues. CDR3 coding DNA: TGTGCCAGCAGGGGACAGGGGGCTCACGAGCAGTACTTC. This codes for CASRGQGAHEQYF.

This clone came up many times. The chain carries TRBV25-1 and TRBJ2-5, with TRBD1 as a possible D gene (6 bases). The germline CDR1 and CDR2 sequences are MGHDK and SYGVNS. The CDR3 contains 14 residues. V was pared by 9 bases and J by 5 bases, with 19 bases between. The CDR3: CASSRRGTGETQYF. As DNA, the CDR3 is TGTGCCAGTTCCCGCAGGGGTACTGGTGAGACCCAGTACTTC.

The chain recombines TRBV5-1 with TRBJ1-1, with 9 bases that match TRBD1. The junction had 4 bases not matched to a gene; V was cut back by 0 bases and J by 7 bases. The CDR3 spans 14 residues. In germline, CDR1 is SGHRS, CDR2 YFSETQ. CDR3 protein: CASSLGQGVGEAFF. DNA for the CDR3: TGCGCCAGCAGCTTGGGACAGGGGGTTGGTGAAGCTTTCTTT. The variable domain in full, with the rest retrieved from reference TRBV5-1 and TRBJ1-1, is KAGVTQTPRYLIKTRGQQVTLSCSPISGHRSVSWYQQTPGQGLQFLFEYFSETQRNKGNFPGRFSGRQFSNSRSEMNVSTLELGDSALYLCASSLGQGVGEAFFGQGTRLTVV.

The chain is built from TRBV9 and TRBJ2-3, with 13 nucleotides matching TRBD2. The V gene end was trimmed by 4 bases and the J gene end by 0 bases; junction bases not matched to a gene: 11. The CDR3 runs to 19 residues. Per the germline V gene, CDR1 is SGDLS and CDR2 is YYNGEE. This CDR3 reads CASSLLGLAGSLSTDTQYF. The CDR3 region has the DNA TGTGCCAGCAGCCTATTGGGACTAGCGGGGAGCCTAAGCACAGATACGCAGTATTTT.

The chain combines TRBV6-5 with TRBJ1-6; D call uncertain. V was pared by 6 bases and J by 10 bases, with 7 bases between. Germline V gives CDR1 MNHEY, CDR2 SVGAGI. CDR3 length: 11 residues. CDR3 in DNA: TGTGCCAGCAGCCTTAAATCACCCCTCCACTTT. Translated, it gives CASSLKSPLHF.

This clone came up a few times. In DNA form, the CDR3 reads TGTGCCAGCAGTGGCCTCAGGGGGCGCACCTATGGCTACACCTTC. It translates to CASSGLRGRTYGYTF. The genes are TRBV2 and TRBJ1-2; 8 nucleotides match TRBD1. Per the germline V gene, CDR1 is SNHLY and CDR2 is FYNNEI. The CDR3 is 15 amino acids. Unmatched junction bases numbered 8, after V lost 4 bases and J lost 4 bases. The variable domain in full, completed from reference TRBV2 and TRBJ1-2, reads EPEVTQTPSHQVTQMGQEVILRCVPISNHLYFYWYRQILGQKVEFLVSFYNNEISEKSEIFDDQFSVERPDGSNFTLKIRSTKLEDSAMYFCASSGLRGRTYGYTFGSGTRLTVV.

J is TRBJ2-7 and V is TRBV6-5; TRBD1 agrees at 8 bases. Germline lookup yields CDR1 MNHEY and CDR2 SVGAGI. Trimming at V came to 6 bases and at J to 2 bases, leaving 6 bases not matched to a gene. The CDR3 has 14 residues. CDR3 in amino acids: CASSPTGVAYEQYF. The DNA for the CDR3 is TGTGCCAGCAGCCCGACAGGGGTTGCCTACGAGCAGTACTTC.

CDR3 protein: CASSLGTDEKLFF. DNA of the CDR3: TGTGCCAGCAGCTTAGGGACAGATGAAAAACTGTTTTTT. The chain employs TRBV5-4 and TRBJ1-4; 7 bases are shared with TRBD1. Germline CDR1 and CDR2: SGHNT and YYREEE (reference sequence). J lost 6 bases, V lost 2 bases, and 1 base had no gene match. CDR3 length equals 13 residues.

The gene calls are TRBV4-3 and TRBJ2-7; 7 bases line up with TRBD2. Germline lookup yields CDR1 LGHNA and CDR2 YSLEER. This CDR3 region has 16 residues. With V trimmed by 4 bases and J by 2 bases, 11 bases remained unmatched. In nucleotides, the CDR3 is TGCGCCAGCAGCCGGAATCCGGGAGCGGGGACCTACGAGCAGTACTTC. Residues: CASSRNPGAGTYEQYF.

The J gene is TRBJ2-7, the V gene TRBV9, with 10 bases lining up with TRBD1. The CDR3 consists of 16 residues. V trimming: 2 bases; J trimming: 5 bases; junction bases outside the gene matches: 10. Per the germline V gene, CDR1 is SGDLS and CDR2 is YYNGEE. The CDR3 is CASSVRPGTGVDEQYF. The CDR3 DNA is TGTGCCAGCAGCGTTAGACCCGGGACAGGGGTGGACGAGCAGTACTTC.

The V and J genes are TRBV10-3 and TRBJ2-3; TRBD1 agrees at 9 bases. Unmatched junction bases numbered 0, after V lost 6 bases and J lost 5 bases. The CDR3 contains 12 residues. CDR1 is ENHRY and CDR2 is SYGVKD in the germline V gene. The CDR3 coding sequence is TGTGCCATCAGGGACAGGGGAGATACGCAGTATTTT. Its translation is CAIRDRGDTQYF.

The V call is TRBV5-1, the J call TRBJ2-1; the match to TRBD2 covers 13 bases. Germline CDR1 reads SGHRS; CDR2 reads YFSETQ. Trimming at V came to 1 base and at J to 0 bases, leaving 13 bases not matched to a gene. The CDR3 has 21 amino acids. The DNA of the CDR3 is TGCGCCAGCAGCTTGAGCCCCAGGACTAGCGGGGGCCTAAGCTCCTACAATGAGCAGTTCTTC. It is translated as CASSLSPRTSGGLSSYNEQFF.

The J gene is TRBJ2-6, the V gene TRBV19, with a weak D call TRBD1 (6 bases). This CDR3 spans 18 amino acids. V lost 1 base, J lost 0 bases, and 13 bases lay in between. Germline CDR1 is LNHDA and CDR2 is SQIVND (reference sequence). The CDR3 region is CASSIGTGTISGANVLTF. The CDR3, as DNA: TGTGCCAGTAGTATAGGCACAGGGACCATCTCTGGGGCCAACGTCCTGACTTTC.

For the CDR3, the DNA is TGTGCCAGCGGTAGGGAGCCTACTAGCTCCTACGAGCAGTACTTC. This encodes CASGREPTSSYEQYF. The chain couples TRBV6-5 to TRBJ2-7; tentatively, D is TRBD2 (5 bases). CDR3 length: 15 amino acids. Germline V gene lookup returns CDR1 MNHEY and CDR2 SVGAGI. Trimming took off 8 bases at V and 0 bases at J, with 17 bases between the two ends.

This clone was seen more than once but under ten times. The chain combines TRBV9 with TRBJ2-3; TRBD1 might be the D (5 bases). Trimming removed 0 bases at V and 0 bases at J, with 11 bases between. CDR3 length: 16 residues. Germline lookup yields CDR1 SGDLS and CDR2 YYNGEE. The CDR3 coding sequence is TGTGCCAGCAGCGTAGGAGTGGACACTAGCACAGATACGCAGTATTTT. Translating gives CASSVGVDTSTDTQYF. Together with reference TRBV9 and TRBJ2-3, the CDR3 gives the full variable domain: DSGVTQTPKHLITATGQRVTLRCSPRSGDLSVYWYQQSLDQGLQFLIQYYNGEERAKGNILERFSAQQFPDLHSELNLSSLELGDSALYFCASSVGVDTSTDTQYFGPGTRLTVL.

This clone was counted only a few times. Other DNA sequences in this specimen translate into the identical CDR3. This sequence joins TRBV27 and TRBJ2-2; TRBD1 matches at 7 bases. This CDR3 is 15 amino acids long. The trim removed 2 bases at V and 1 base at J, leaving 1 base unmatched. Germline V gene data show CDR1 as MNHEY and CDR2 as SMNVEV (reference sequence). The CDR3 bases are TGTGCCAGCAGTTTAGGGACAGTGAACACCGGGGAGCTGTTTTTT. Translation: CASSLGTVNTGELFF.

This clone was seen a handful of times. The rearrangement joins TRBV5-4 to TRBJ2-7; 9 bases agree with TRBD1. V gave up 5 bases and J gave up 7 bases; unmatched junction bases: 10. The CDR3 loop spans 14 amino acids. The germline CDR1 and CDR2 sequences are SGHNT and YYREEE (reference sequence). The CDR3 spells CASSRGQGRGEQYF. The CDR3 DNA sequence: TGTGCCAGCAGTCGAGGACAGGGGCGAGGTGAGCAGTACTTC.

V usage is TRBV21-1 and J usage is TRBJ2-5; no DNA check was done on the table's D call, TRBD1. TRBV21-1 is labeled a pseudogene. The CDR3 consists of 16 residues. The chain's CDR3 is CASSTWDRENQETQYF. The CDR3 DNA sequence: TGTGCCAGCAGCACGTGGGACAGGGAGAACCAAGAGACCCAGTACTTC.

The V gene is TRBV6-2 or TRBV6-3, the J gene TRBJ1-2; 8 bases agree with TRBD1. Looked up from germline, CDR1 is MNHEY and CDR2 is SVGEGT. The J segment lost 7 bases and the V segment lost 7 bases, leaving 11 bases of the junction unmatched. The CDR3 consists of 14 residues. CDR3 sequence reads: CASIPGQVRGGYTF. CDR3 sequence (DNA): TGTGCCAGCATCCCGGGACAGGTCCGGGGTGGCTACACCTTC.

This clone was recorded once. This sample includes further DNA sequences coding for the same CDR3. CDR3 sequence (DNA): TGTGCCAGCAGCAGTGGACTAGCGGGGGGACAAGAGACCCAGTACTTC. Protein: CASSSGLAGGQETQYF. The chain couples TRBV7-2 to TRBJ2-5, with 14 bases identical to TRBD2. Germline V gives CDR1 SGHTA, CDR2 FQGNSA. The CDR3 extends over 16 amino acids. Unmatched junction bases numbered 4, after V lost 5 bases and J lost 2 bases.

The chain couples TRBV27 to TRBJ2-3; TRBD2 matches 8 bases. J gave up 4 bases and V 5 bases, and 14 bases lay outside the gene matches. CDR3 length: 17 amino acids. CDR1 is MNHEY, CDR2 SMNVEV, per germline (reference sequence). The CDR3 is CASSAFSSGGASDTQYF. The CDR3 DNA sequence: TGTGCCAGCAGTGCCTTTTCGTCGGGGGGGGCCTCAGATACGCAGTATTTT.

The genes are TRBV15 and TRBJ2-1; 7 bases are shared with TRBD2. The CDR3 covers 17 residues. J gave up 0 bases and V 2 bases, and 7 bases lay outside the gene matches. From germline, CDR1 is LNHNV and CDR2 YYDKDF (reference sequence). Here the CDR3 reads CATSRTGLGSSYNEQFF. DNA of the CDR3: TGTGCCACCAGCAGAACCGGACTAGGGAGCTCCTACAATGAGCAGTTCTTC.